This TCR beta chain was captured in a study of blood T cell repertoires in COVID-19. On the study more broadly: Both acute and convalescent COVID-19 samples were obtained from the United States, Italy and Spain. T cells, B-cell-depleted T cells, or PBMCs provided the cDNA or gDNA that served as material.

The table came from immunoSEQ multiplex PCR; TCRdb's copy has only in-frame clones and leaves some out. This sample has around 99,000 clones, with about 90% found just once. The CDR3 runs 17 residues. V dropped 0 bases and J dropped 1 base, with 15 bases sitting between them. The germline V gene encodes CDR1 SGHAT and CDR2 FQNNGV. Sequencing was performed on peripheral blood. The chain is built from TRBV11-2 and TRBJ2-5, with TRBD2 as a possible D gene (6 bases). The source of this sequence is a woman younger than 45 with acute or convalescent COVID-19. The CDR3 region has the DNA TGTGCCAGCAGCTTAGAGAGCGGAGGGGCTTCCCAAGAGACCCAGTACTTC. Residues: CASSLESGGASQETQYF.